A selection of T cell receptor beta chains follows, all from one sample in a study of T cells expressing NK-cell markers. For each CDR3 protein, TCRdb gives one entry from its re-call of the 5' RACE reads, without DNA. This table holds 150,000 to 180,000 distinct CDR3 sequences. The sample consisted of blood T cells: a sorted CD56 or NKG2C T cell subset, CD4+ or CD8+ T cells, or bulk PBMC T cells (not recorded which). The receptors originated from a woman aged 50 to 60 in good health. Each CDR3 is given with its conserved first and last residue.

cdr3_length,v_call,j_call,cdr3_aa
15,TRBV6-5,TRBJ2-5,CASSYGTGVKETQYF
15,TRBV5-1,TRBJ2-5,CASSMGQGTEETQYF
11,TRBV7-9,TRBJ2-3,CASSFPDTQYF
16,TRBV5-5,TRBJ2-5,CASILTGSLYQETQYF
17,TRBV7-9,TRBJ2-2,CASSPRVRTVNTGELFF
12,TRBV11-2,TRBJ2-5,CASRSWGETQYF
16,TRBV12-3/TRBV12-4,TRBJ1-2,CASSSNPGKPTYGYTF
14,TRBV12-3/TRBV12-4,TRBJ2-7,CASSLDRGSHEQYF
14,TRBV2,TRBJ2-3,CASSEGSATDTQYF
13,TRBV30,TRBJ2-3,CAWSGGAGDTQYF
19,TRBV10-3,TRBJ2-2,CAISQVPGQGGRDTGELFF
16,TRBV3-1,TRBJ2-1,CASSQVTGGPFNEQFF
14,TRBV13,TRBJ2-7,CASSTERDTYEQYF
18,TRBV6-5,TRBJ2-1,CASSYGRGWGSSYNEQFF
14,TRBV19,TRBJ2-1,CATSLSQSYNEQFF
16,TRBV29-1,TRBJ2-3,CSVDSGWRSGTDTQYF
14,TRBV19,TRBJ1-1,CASSIRGENTEAFF
13,TRBV6-2/TRBV6-3,TRBJ1-5,CASSLQPDQPQHF
14,TRBV13,TRBJ2-3,CASSPPGQPSTQYF
17,TRBV29-1,TRBJ2-1,CSVRYRDTVFRYNEQFF
12,TRBV27,TRBJ1-1,CASTTGGTEAFF
13,TRBV7-9,TRBJ2-3,CASSSPPGGEQYF
14,TRBV2,TRBJ2-7,CASTQGPGFYEQYF
13,TRBV27,TRBJ1-2,CASSLARGSGYTF
14,TRBV12-5,TRBJ2-3,CASGLSGRTDTQYF
17,TRBV3-1,TRBJ2-1,CASSQNPRTSSYNEQFF
16,TRBV2,TRBJ2-3,CASSEAIGRVTDTQYF
15,TRBV12-3/TRBV12-4,TRBJ2-5,CASSFWDRPGETQYF
16,TRBV4-1,TRBJ2-5,CASSQPSRGGWETQYF
14,TRBV19,TRBJ2-1,CASTPAGSRNEQFF
13,TRBV12-3/TRBV12-4,TRBJ1-4,CASTGTASPALFF
14,TRBV7-2,TRBJ1-3,CASSEGDSGNTIYF
13,TRBV27,TRBJ2-4,CASSSGVENIQYF